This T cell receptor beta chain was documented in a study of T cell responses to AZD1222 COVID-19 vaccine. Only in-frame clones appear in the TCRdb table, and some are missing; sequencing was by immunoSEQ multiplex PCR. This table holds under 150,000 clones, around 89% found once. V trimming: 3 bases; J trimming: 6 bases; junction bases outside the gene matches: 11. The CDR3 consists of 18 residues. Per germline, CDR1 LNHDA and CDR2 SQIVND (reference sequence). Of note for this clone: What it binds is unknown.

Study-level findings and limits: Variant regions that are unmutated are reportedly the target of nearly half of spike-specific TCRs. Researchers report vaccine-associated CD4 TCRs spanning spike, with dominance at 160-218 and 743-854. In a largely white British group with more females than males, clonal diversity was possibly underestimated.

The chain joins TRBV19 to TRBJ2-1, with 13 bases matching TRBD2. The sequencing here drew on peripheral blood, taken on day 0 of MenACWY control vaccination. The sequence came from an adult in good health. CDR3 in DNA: TGTGCCAGTAGTATTCCCCCTACTAGCGGGAGGGCCCTCAATGAGCAGTTCTTC. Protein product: CASSIPPTSGRALNEQFF.